Listed here are 10 T cell receptor beta chains from one sample, sequenced in a study of cytomegalovirus exposure and HLA in healthy donors. Sequencing was performed with immunoSEQ multiplex PCR; in TCRdb, only in-frame clones are kept and a portion is missing. This table has 100,000 to 150,000 clones, 94% appearing once. Specimen: PBMCs. The receptors stem from a woman younger than 30 in good health and CMV-seronegative.

This clone has just one count. The chain joins TRBV2 to TRBJ2-4, with D tentatively TRBD1 (6 bases). There are 14 residues in the CDR3. With 4 bases removed from V and 6 bases from J, the gap between germline ends came to 13 bases. The germline CDR1 and CDR2 sequences are SNHLY and FYNNEI. Written as DNA, the CDR3 is TGTGCCAGCAGTGGTGGAACCAGGGGAAACATTCAGTACTTC. Its translation is CASSGGTRGNIQYF.

V is TRBV30 and J is TRBJ2-3; D perhaps matches TRBD2 (5 bases). V dropped 2 bases and J dropped 2 bases, with 8 bases sitting between them. In germline, CDR1 is GTSNPN, CDR2 SVGIG (reference sequence). The CDR3 is 13 amino acids. The CDR3 DNA reads TGTGCCTGGAGTTCGGACTTCACAGATACGCAGTATTTT. Its translation is CAWSSDFTDTQYF.

The V call is TRBV27, the J call TRBJ1-2; weak D call: TRBD1 (5 bases). Germline V CDR1 and CDR2: MNHEY, SMNVEV (reference sequence). The CDR3 is 15 residues long. Trimming cost V 7 bases and J 4 bases, with 19 bases left between them. The CDR3 nucleotides are TGTGCCAGCACCACCGGGGTGGGACTCGGCTATGGCTACACCTTC. It is translated as CASTTGVGLGYGYTF.

The rearrangement uses TRBV30 and TRBJ2-7; 12 positions match TRBD2. CDR3 size: 14 residues. Germline V gene sequence: CDR1 GTSNPN, CDR2 SVGIG (reference sequence). J lost 2 bases, V lost 3 bases, and 2 bases had no gene match. The CDR3 DNA is TGTGCCTGGAGACGACTAGCGGGAGCCTACGAGCAGTACTTC. Protein sequence: CAWRRLAGAYEQYF.

The rearrangement uses TRBV5-4 and TRBJ1-4; D may be TRBD1 (5 bases). The CDR3 runs to 14 residues. V was trimmed by 4 bases and J by 7 bases, leaving 14 bases between them. Germline CDR1 and CDR2: SGHNT and YYREEE (reference sequence). CDR3: CASSKPDSTEKLFF. CDR3 bases: TGTGCCAGCAGCAAGCCCGACAGTACTGAAAAACTGTTTTTT.

This chain links TRBV27 with TRBJ2-3, with a possible D match to TRBD2 (7 bases). The germline V gene encodes CDR1 MNHEY and CDR2 SMNVEV (reference sequence). The CDR3 is made up of 16 amino acids. Trimming stripped 7 bases from V and 4 bases from J, with 21 bases between. The CDR3 loop is CASNGRGGSGADTQYF. DNA of the CDR3: TGTGCCAGCAACGGGCGCGGGGGCTCGGGGGCAGATACGCAGTATTTT.

This clone was picked up one time. CDR3 loop: CAIDGSSGNTIYF. The CDR3 DNA is TGTGCCATTGACGGGAGCTCTGGAAACACCATATATTTT. V is TRBV2 and J is TRBJ1-3; D remains unclear. Looked up from germline, CDR1 is SNHLY and CDR2 is FYNNEI. V lost 10 bases to trimming and J lost 0 bases, with 10 bases between them. The CDR3 contains 13 residues.

The chain is built from TRBV7-9 and TRBJ2-7; 10 bases fit TRBD1. The trim removed 5 bases at V and 3 bases at J, leaving 7 bases unmatched. The CDR3 length is 15 residues. Germline V CDR1 and CDR2: SEHNR, FQNEAQ (reference sequence). In DNA, the CDR3 is TGTGCCAGCAGCGGTACCGGGACAGGGGTCTACGAGCAGTACTTC. It is translated as CASSGTGTGVYEQYF. Combining the CDR3 with reference TRBV7-9 and TRBJ2-7 gives the whole variable domain DTGVSQNPRHKITKRGQNVTFRCDPISEHNRLYWYRQTLGQGPEFLTYFQNEAQLEKSRLLSDRFSAERPKGSFSTLEIQRTEQGDSAMYLCASSGTGTGVYEQYFGPGTRLTVT.

V gene TRBV4-1 combines with J gene TRBJ2-4, with D perhaps TRBD2 (5 bases). Germline V lookup: CDR1 MGHRA, CDR2 YSYEKL. The CDR3 is 17 residues long. The V end was cut by 0 bases, the J end by 2 bases, with 14 bases between. DNA for the CDR3: TGCGCCAGCAGCCAAGATCGGGCGGAGGTAACCAAAAACATTCAGTACTTC. Translated, it gives CASSQDRAEVTKNIQYF.

This clone appeared once. This sequence joins TRBV29-1 and TRBJ2-7; 7 bases agree with TRBD2. The J segment lost 2 bases and the V segment lost 0 bases, leaving 7 bases of the junction unmatched. CDR3 length equals 15 residues. The germline V gene has CDR1 SQVTM and CDR2 ANQGSEA. CDR3 protein: CSVEDGASGPYEQYF. The CDR3 DNA is TGCAGCGTTGAAGACGGGGCTAGCGGCCCCTACGAGCAGTACTTC.